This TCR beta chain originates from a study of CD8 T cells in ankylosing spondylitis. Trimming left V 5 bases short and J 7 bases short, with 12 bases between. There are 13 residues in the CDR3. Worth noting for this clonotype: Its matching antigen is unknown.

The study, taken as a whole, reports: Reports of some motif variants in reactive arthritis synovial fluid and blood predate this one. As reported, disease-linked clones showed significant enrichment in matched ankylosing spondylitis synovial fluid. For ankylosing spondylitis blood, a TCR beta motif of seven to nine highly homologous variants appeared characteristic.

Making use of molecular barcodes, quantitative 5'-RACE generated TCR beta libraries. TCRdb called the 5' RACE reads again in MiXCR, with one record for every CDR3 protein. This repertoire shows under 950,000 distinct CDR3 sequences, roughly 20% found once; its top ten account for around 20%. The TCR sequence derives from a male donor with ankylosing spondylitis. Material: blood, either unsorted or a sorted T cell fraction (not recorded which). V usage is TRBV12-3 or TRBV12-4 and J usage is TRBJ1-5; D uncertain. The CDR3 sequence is CASSPTGKQPQHF. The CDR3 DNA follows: TGTGCCAGCAGTCCGACCGGAAAGCAGCCCCAGCATTTT.